This TCR beta chain emerged from a study of T cell responses to AZD1222 COVID-19 vaccine. In the study overall: Second-dose schedules of about 4 or about 12 weeks were combined.

Per germline, CDR1 SGHTA and CDR2 FQGNSA. The V end was cut by 5 bases, the J end by 0 bases, with 7 bases between. The CDR3 spans 13 residues. This clone appeared once. The target antigen is unknown. Findings of the study overall: In the spike-specific TCR repertoire, nearly half reportedly target unmutated variant regions. Spike-specific TCR depth and breadth grew after two AZD1222 doses. Clonal diversity may have been underestimated, and the donors were mostly white British, with more females than males.

Generated by immunoSEQ multiplex PCR, the TCRdb table keeps only in-frame clones and is missing some. The sample lists more than 100,000 clones, about 90% occurring once. Sequencing used peripheral blood, obtained on day 0 of AZD1222 vaccination. The TCR was taken from an adult in good health. The V gene is TRBV7-2, the J gene TRBJ2-5; no definite D call. CDR3 DNA: TGTGCCAGCAGCGTGGTGCACCAAGAGACCCAGTACTTC. Protein sequence: CASSVVHQETQYF.